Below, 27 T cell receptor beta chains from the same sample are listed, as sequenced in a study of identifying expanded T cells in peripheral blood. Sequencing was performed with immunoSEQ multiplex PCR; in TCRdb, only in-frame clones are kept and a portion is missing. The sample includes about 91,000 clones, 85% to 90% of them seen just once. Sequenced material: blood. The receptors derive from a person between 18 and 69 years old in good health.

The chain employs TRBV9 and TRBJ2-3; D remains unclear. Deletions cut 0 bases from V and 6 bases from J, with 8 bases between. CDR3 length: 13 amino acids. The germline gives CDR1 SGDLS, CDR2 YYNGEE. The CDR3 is CASSVGGSDTQYF. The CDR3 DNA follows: TGTGCCAGCAGCGTAGGTGGTTCGGATACGCAGTATTTT.

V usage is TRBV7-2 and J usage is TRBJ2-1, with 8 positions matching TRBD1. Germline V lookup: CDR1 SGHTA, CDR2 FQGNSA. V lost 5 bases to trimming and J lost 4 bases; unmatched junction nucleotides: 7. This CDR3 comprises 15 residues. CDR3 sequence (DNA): TGTGCCAGCAGCACCGCCGGACAGGGATACAATGAGCAGTTCTTC. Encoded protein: CASSTAGQGYNEQFF.

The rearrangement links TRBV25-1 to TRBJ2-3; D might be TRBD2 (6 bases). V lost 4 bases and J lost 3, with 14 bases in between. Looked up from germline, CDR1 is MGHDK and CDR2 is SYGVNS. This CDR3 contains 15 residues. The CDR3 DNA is TGTGCCAGCAGTGGTAGGGAAGGAGGGACAGATACGCAGTATTTT. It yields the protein CASSGREGGTDTQYF.

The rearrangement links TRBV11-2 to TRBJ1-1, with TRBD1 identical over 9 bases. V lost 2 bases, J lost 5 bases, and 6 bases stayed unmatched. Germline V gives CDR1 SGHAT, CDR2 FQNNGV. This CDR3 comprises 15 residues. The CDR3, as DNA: TGTGCCAGCAGCTTACCAACAGGGGGCGGTACTGAAGCTTTCTTT. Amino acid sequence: CASSLPTGGGTEAFF.

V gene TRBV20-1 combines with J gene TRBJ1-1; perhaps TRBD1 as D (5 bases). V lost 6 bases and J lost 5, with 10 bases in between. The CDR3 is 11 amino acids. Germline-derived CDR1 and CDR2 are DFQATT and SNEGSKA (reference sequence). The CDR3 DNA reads TGCAGTGCCGCAGGGTGGACTGAAGCTTTCTTT. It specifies CSAAGWTEAFF.

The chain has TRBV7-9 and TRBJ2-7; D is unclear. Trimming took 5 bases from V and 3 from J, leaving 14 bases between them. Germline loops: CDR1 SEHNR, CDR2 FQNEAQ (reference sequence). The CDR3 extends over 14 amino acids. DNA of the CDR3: TGTGCCAGCAGCCCACCCGGTGGGGTCTACGAGCAGTACTTC. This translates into CASSPPGGVYEQYF.

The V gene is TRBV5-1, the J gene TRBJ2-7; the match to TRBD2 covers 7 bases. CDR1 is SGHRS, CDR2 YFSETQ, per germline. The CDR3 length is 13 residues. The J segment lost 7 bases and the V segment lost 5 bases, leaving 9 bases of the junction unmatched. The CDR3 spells CASSPGRQGEQYF. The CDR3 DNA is TGCGCCAGCAGTCCCGGGAGGCAGGGTGAGCAGTACTTC.

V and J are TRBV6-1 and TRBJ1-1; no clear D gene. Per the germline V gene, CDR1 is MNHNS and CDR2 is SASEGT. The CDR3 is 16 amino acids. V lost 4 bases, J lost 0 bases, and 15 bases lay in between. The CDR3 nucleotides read TGTGCCAGCAGTGCCCCGTGGGAGTGGGTGAACACTGAAGCTTTCTTT. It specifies CASSAPWEWVNTEAFF.

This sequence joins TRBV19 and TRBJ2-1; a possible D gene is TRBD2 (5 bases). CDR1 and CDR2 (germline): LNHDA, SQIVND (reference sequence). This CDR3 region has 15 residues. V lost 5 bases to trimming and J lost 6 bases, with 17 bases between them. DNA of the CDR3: TGTGCCAGTAGTTCTCAGACGGAGGTGGTCAATGAGCAGTTCTTC. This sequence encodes CASSSQTEVVNEQFF.

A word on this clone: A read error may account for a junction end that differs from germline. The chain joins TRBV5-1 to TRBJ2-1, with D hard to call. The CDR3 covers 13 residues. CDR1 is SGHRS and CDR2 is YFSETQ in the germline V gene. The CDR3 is CASSLGQYNERFF. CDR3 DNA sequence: TGCGCCAGCAGCTTGGGGCAGTACAATGAGCGGTTCTTC. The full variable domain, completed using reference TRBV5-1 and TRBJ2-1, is KAGVTQTPRYLIKTRGQQVTLSCSPISGHRSVSWYQQTPGQGLQFLFEYFSETQRNKGNFPGRFSGRQFSNSRSEMNVSTLELGDSALYLCASSLGQYNERFFGPGTRLTVL.

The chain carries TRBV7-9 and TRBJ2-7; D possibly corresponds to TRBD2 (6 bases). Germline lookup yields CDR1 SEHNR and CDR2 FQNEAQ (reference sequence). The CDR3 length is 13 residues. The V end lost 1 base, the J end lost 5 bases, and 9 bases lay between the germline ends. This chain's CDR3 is CASSLGRGDEQYF. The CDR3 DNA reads TGTGCCAGCAGCTTAGGGCGGGGAGACGAGCAGTACTTC.

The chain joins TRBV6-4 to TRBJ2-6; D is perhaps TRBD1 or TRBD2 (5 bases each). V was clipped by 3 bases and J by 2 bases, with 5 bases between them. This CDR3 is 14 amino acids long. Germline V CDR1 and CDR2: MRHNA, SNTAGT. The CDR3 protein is CASSEGAGANVLTF. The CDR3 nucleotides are TGTGCCAGCAGTGAGGGGGCTGGGGCCAACGTCCTGACTTTC.

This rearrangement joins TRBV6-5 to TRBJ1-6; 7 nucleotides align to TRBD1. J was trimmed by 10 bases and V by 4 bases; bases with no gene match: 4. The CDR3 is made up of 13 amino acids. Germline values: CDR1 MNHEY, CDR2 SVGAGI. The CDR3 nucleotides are TGTGCCAGCAGTTTAAGGGGGCGGTCACCCCTCCACTTT. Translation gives CASSLRGRSPLHF.

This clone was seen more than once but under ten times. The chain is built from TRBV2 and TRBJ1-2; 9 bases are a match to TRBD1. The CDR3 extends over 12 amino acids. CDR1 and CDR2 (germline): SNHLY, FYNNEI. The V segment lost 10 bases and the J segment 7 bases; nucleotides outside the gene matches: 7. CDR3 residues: CATLQGARGYTF. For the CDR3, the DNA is TGTGCCACCCTACAGGGGGCGCGTGGCTACACCTTC.

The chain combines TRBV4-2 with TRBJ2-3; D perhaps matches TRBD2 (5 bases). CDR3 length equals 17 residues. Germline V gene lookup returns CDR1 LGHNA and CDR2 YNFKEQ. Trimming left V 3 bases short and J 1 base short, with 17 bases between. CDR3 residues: CASSQDLPGSRTDTQYF. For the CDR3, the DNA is TGTGCCAGCAGCCAGGATCTCCCGGGATCACGCACAGATACGCAGTATTTT.

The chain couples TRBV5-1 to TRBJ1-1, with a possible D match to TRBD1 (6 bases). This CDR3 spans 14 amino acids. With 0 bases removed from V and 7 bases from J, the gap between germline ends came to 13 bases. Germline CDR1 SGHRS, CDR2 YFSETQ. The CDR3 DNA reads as TGCGCCAGCAGCTTGGGTCAGGGGAGAAGTGAAGCTTTCTTT. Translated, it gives CASSLGQGRSEAFF.

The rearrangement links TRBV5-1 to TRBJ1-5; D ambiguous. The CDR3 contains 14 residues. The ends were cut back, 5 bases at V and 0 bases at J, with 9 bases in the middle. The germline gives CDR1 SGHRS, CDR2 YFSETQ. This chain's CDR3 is CASSDGDSNQPQHF. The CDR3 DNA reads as TGCGCCAGCAGTGACGGGGATAGCAATCAGCCCCAGCATTTT.

Here the CDR3 reads CASLGTGTSGQETQYF. Written as DNA, the CDR3 is TGTGCCAGCTTGGGGACCGGGACTAGCGGTCAAGAGACCCAGTACTTC. The chain is built from TRBV5-4 and TRBJ2-5, with TRBD2 matching 11 bases. Germline loops: CDR1 SGHNT, CDR2 YYREEE (reference sequence). The CDR3 runs 16 residues. Unmatched junction bases numbered 10, after V lost 7 bases and J lost 2 bases.

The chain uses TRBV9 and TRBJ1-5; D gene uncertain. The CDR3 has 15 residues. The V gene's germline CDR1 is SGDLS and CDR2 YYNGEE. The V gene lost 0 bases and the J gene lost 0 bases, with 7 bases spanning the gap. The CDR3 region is CASSVAVDSNQPQHF. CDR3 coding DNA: TGTGCCAGCAGCGTAGCCGTCGATAGCAATCAGCCCCAGCATTTT.

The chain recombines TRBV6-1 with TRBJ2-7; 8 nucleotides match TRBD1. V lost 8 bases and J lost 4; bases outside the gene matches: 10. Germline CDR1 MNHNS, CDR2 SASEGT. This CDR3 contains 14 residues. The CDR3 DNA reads TGTGCCAGCTATCAGGGGGCGCCTCGGTACGAGCAGTACTTC. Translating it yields CASYQGAPRYEQYF.

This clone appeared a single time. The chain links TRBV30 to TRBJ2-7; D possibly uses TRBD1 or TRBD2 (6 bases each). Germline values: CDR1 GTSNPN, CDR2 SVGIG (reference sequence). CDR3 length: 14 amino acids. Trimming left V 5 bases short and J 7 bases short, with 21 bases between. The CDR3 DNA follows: TGTGCCTGGGGTCCCGGGGGCGGGCACGCTGAGCAGTACTTC. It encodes CAWGPGGGHAEQYF.

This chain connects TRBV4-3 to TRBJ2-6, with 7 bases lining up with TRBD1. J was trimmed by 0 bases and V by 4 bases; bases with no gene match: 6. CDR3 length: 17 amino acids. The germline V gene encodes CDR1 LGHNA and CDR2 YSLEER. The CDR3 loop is CASSLGQESSGANVLTF. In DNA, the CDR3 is TGCGCCAGCAGCCTAGGACAGGAGAGCTCTGGGGCCAACGTCCTGACTTTC.

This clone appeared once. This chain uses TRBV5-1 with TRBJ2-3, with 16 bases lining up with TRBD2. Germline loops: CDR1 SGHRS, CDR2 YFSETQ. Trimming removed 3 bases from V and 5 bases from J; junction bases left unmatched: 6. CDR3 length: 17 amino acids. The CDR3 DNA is TGCGCCAGCAGCTCGGGACTAGCGGGAGGGCCCGTAGATACGCAGTATTTT. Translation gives CASSSGLAGGPVDTQYF. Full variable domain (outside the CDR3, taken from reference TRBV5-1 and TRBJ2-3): KAGVTQTPRYLIKTRGQQVTLSCSPISGHRSVSWYQQTPGQGLQFLFEYFSETQRNKGNFPGRFSGRQFSNSRSEMNVSTLELGDSALYLCASSSGLAGGPVDTQYFGPGTRLTVL.

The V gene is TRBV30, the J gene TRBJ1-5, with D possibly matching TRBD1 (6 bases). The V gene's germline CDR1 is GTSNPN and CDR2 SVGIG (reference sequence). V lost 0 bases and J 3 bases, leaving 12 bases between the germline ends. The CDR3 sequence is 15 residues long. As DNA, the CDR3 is TGTGCCTGGAGTGTAATGGCAGGGGCCAATCAGCCCCAGCATTTT. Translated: CAWSVMAGANQPQHF. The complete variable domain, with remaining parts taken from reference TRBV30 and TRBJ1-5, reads SQTIHQWPATLVQPVGSPLSLECTVEGTSNPNLYWYRQAAGRGLQLLFYSVGIGQISSEVPQNLSASRPQDRQFILSSKKLLLSDSGFYLCAWSVMAGANQPQHFGDGTRLSIL.

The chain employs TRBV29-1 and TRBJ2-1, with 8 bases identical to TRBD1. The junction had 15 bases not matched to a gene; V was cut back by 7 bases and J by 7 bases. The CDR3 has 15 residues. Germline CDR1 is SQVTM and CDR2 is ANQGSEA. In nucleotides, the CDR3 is TGCAGCGGACGAACCGGGACAGGAACACCAAATGAGCAGTTCTTC. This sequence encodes CSGRTGTGTPNEQFF.

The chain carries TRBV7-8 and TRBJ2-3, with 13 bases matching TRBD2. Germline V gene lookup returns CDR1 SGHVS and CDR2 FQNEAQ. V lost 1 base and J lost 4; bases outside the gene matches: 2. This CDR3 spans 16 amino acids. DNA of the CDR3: TGTGCCAGCAGCTTAGGACTAGCGGGGGGCTCAGATACGCAGTATTTT. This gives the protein CASSLGLAGGSDTQYF.

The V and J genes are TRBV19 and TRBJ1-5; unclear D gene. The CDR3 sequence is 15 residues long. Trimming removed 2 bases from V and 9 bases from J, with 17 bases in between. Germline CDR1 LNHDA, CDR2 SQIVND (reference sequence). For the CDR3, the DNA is TGTGCCAGTAGTATACTCCGGGTAGGCCCCTGGCCCCAGCATTTT. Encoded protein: CASSILRVGPWPQHF.